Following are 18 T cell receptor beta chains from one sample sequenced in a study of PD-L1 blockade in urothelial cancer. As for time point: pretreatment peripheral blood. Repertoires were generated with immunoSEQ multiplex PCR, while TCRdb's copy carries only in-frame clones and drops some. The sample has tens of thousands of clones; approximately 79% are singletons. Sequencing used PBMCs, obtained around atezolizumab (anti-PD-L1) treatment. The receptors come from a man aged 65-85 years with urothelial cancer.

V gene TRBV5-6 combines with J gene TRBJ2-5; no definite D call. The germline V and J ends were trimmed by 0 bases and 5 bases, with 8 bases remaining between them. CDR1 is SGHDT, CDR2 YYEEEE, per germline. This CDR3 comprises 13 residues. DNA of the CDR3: TGTGCCAGCAGCTTGGTTTCGCAGGAGACCCAGTACTTC. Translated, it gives CASSLVSQETQYF.

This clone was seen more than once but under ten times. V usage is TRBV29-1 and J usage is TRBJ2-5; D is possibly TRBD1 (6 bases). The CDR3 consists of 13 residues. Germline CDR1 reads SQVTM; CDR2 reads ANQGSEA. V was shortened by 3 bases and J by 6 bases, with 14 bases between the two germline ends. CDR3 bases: TGCAGCGTTGATCCTGTCAGGGGTCAGACCCAGTACTTC. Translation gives CSVDPVRGQTQYF.

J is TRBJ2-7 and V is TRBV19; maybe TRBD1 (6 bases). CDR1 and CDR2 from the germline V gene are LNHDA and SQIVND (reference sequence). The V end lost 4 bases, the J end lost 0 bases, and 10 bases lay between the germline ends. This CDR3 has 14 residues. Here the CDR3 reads CASSTGVNSYEQYF. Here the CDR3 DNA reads TGTGCCAGTAGTACAGGGGTTAACTCCTACGAGCAGTACTTC.

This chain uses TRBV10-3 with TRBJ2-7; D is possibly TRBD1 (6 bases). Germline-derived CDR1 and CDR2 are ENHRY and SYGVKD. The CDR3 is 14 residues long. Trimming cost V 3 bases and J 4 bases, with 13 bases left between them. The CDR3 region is CAISEARGRYEQYF. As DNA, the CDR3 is TGTGCCATCAGTGAAGCCAGGGGTAGGTACGAGCAGTACTTC.

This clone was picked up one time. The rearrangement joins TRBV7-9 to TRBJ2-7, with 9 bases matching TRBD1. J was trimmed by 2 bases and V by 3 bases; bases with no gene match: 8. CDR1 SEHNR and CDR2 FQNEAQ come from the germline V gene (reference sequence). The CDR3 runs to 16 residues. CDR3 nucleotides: TGTGCCAGCAGCTTCCCCTGGGGGACAGGGCCCTACGAGCAGTACTTC. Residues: CASSFPWGTGPYEQYF.

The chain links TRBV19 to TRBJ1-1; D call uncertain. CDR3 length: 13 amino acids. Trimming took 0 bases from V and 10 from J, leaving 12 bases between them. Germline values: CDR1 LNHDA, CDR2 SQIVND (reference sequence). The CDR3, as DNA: TGTGCCAGTAGTATAGACTGGAGGAGACCAGCTTTCTTT. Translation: CASSIDWRRPAFF.

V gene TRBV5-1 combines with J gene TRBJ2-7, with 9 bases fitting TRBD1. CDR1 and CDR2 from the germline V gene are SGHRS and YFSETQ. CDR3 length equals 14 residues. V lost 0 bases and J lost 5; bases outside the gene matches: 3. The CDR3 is CASSLGGQGDEQYF. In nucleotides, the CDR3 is TGCGCCAGCAGCTTGGGGGGACAGGGCGACGAGCAGTACTTC.

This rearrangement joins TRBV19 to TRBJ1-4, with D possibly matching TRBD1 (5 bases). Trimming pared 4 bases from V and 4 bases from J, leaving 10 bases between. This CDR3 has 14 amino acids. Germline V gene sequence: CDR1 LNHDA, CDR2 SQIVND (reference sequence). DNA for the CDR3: TGTGCCAGTAGTAGCCCGGGACTTAATGAAAAACTGTTTTTT. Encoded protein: CASSSPGLNEKLFF.

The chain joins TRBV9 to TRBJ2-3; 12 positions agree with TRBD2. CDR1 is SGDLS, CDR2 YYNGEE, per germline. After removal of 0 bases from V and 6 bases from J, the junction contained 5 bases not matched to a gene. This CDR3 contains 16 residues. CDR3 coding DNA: TGTGCCAGCAGCGTAGGGACTAGCGGGACCGCTGATACGCAGTATTTT. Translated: CASSVGTSGTADTQYF.

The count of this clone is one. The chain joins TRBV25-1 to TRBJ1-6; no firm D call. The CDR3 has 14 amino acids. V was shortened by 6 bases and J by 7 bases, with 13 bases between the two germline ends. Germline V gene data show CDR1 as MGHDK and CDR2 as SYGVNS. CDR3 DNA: TGTGCCAGCAGGGACTTCAGTCACAATTCACCCCTCCACTTT. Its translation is CASRDFSHNSPLHF.

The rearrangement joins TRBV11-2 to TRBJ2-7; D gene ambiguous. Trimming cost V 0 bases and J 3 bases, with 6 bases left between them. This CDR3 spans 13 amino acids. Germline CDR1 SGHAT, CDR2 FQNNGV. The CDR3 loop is CASSLDIDYEQYF. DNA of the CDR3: TGTGCCAGCAGCTTAGACATAGACTACGAGCAGTACTTC.

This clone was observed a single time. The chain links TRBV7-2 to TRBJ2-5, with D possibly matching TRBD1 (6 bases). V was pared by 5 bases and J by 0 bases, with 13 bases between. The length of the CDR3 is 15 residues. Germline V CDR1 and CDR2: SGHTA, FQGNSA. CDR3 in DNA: TGTGCCAGCAGCCGACAAACAGGGTACCAAGAGACCCAGTACTTC. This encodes CASSRQTGYQETQYF.

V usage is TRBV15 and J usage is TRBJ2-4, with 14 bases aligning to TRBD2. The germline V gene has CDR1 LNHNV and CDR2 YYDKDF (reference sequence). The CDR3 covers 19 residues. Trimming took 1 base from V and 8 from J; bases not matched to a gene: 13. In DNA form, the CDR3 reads TGTGCCACCAGCAGAGTCCCGGGACTAGCGGGAGTGGATGGTGACATTCAGTACTTC. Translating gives CATSRVPGLAGVDGDIQYF. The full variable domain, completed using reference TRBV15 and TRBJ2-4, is DAMVIQNPRYQVTQFGKPVTLSCSQTLNHNVMYWYQQKSSQAPKLLFHYYDKDFNNEADTPDNFQSRRPNTSFCFLDIRSPGLGDTAMYLCATSRVPGLAGVDGDIQYFGAGTRLSVL.

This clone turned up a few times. CDR3 region: CASRLGTSGNSYEQYF. The CDR3 DNA reads TGTGCCAGCAGATTAGGGACTAGCGGGAATTCCTACGAGCAGTACTTC. The chain recombines TRBV28 with TRBJ2-7; 13 bases match TRBD2. The V gene end was trimmed by 6 bases and the J gene end by 1 base; junction bases not matched to a gene: 6. The CDR3 totals 16 residues. CDR1 is MDHEN and CDR2 is SYDVKM in the germline V gene.

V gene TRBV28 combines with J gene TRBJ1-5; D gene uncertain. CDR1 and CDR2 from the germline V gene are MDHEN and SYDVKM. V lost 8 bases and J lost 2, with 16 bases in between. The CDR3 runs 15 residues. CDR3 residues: CASRGSTPRNQPQHF. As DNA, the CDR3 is TGTGCCAGCCGGGGTTCCACCCCTCGCAATCAGCCCCAGCATTTT. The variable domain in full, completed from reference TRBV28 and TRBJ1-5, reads DVKVTQSSRYLVKRTGEKVFLECVQDMDHENMFWYRQDPGLGLRLIYFSYDVKMKEKGDIPEGYSVSREKKERFSLILESASTNQTSMYLCASRGSTPRNQPQHFGDGTRLSIL.

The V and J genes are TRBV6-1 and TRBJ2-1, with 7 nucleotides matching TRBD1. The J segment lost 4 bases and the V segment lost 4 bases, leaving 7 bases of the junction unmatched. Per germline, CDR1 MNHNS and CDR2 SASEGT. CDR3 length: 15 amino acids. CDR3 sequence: CASSADRMGYNEQFF. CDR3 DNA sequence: TGTGCCAGCAGTGCGGACAGGATGGGTTACAATGAGCAGTTCTTC.

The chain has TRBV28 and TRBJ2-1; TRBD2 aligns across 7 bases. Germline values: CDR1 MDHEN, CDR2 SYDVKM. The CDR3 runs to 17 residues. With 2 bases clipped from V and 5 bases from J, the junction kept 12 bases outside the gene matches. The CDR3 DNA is TGTGCCAGCAGTTTAGGCGGGAGCGTTCATTTACACAATGAGCAGTTCTTC. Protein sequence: CASSLGGSVHLHNEQFF.

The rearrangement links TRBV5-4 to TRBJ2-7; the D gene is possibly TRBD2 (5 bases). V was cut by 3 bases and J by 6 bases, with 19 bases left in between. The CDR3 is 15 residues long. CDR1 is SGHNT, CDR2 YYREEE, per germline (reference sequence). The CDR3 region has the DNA TGTGCCAGCAGCTCGCCCCGGACTCATAACGGCGAGCAGTACTTC. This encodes CASSSPRTHNGEQYF.